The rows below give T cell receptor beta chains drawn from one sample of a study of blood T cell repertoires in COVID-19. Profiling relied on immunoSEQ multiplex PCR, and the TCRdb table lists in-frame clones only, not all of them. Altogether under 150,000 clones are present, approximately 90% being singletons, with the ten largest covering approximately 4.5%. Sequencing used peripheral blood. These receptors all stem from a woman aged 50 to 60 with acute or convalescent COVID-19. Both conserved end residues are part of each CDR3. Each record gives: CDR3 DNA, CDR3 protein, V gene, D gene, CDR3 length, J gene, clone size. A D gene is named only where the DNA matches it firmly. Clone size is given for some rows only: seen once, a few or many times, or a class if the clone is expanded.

CDR3 DNA: TGTGCCACCAGTGCAACACTAGGGGGACCGAACACCGGGGAGCTGTTTTTT
CDR3 protein: CATSATLGGPNTGELFF
V gene: TRBV24-1
D gene: .
CDR3 length: 17
J gene: TRBJ2-2
clone size: once

CDR3 DNA: TGTGCCAGCTCCCTAGGGAGTAGCTCCTATAATTCACCCCTCCACTTT
CDR3 protein: CASSLGSSSYNSPLHF
V gene: TRBV18
D gene: .
CDR3 length: 16
J gene: TRBJ1-6
clone size: once

CDR3 DNA: TGTGCCAGCAGTCCGACAGCTAGCACAGATACGCAGTATTTT
CDR3 protein: CASSPTASTDTQYF
V gene: TRBV28
D gene: .
CDR3 length: 14
J gene: TRBJ2-3
clone size: .

CDR3 DNA: TGTGCCAGCGTCAGGGGGGAACTTGAAGCTTTCTTT
CDR3 protein: CASVRGELEAFF
V gene: TRBV2
D gene: TRBD1
CDR3 length: 12
J gene: TRBJ1-1
clone size: .

CDR3 DNA: TGTGCCAGCAGCTTAATGGGACAGCAACAAAACACCATATATTTT
CDR3 protein: CASSLMGQQQNTIYF
V gene: TRBV7-2
D gene: TRBD1
CDR3 length: 15
J gene: TRBJ1-3
clone size: .

CDR3 DNA: TGCGCCAGCAGCCCAGAAAGTATCGGGGTTGGGTATGGCTACACCTTC
CDR3 protein: CASSPESIGVGYGYTF
V gene: TRBV4-1
D gene: .
CDR3 length: 16
J gene: TRBJ1-2
clone size: .

CDR3 DNA: TGTGCCACCAAGGTGGGGAGCAGCAACAATGAGCAGTTCTTC
CDR3 protein: CATKVGSSNNEQFF
V gene: TRBV2
D gene: .
CDR3 length: 14
J gene: TRBJ2-1
clone size: once

CDR3 DNA: TGTGCCAGCTCACCCGGAGAGGGTACTGAAAAACTGTTTTTT
CDR3 protein: CASSPGEGTEKLFF
V gene: TRBV18
D gene: .
CDR3 length: 14
J gene: TRBJ1-4
clone size: .

CDR3 DNA: TGCGCCAGCAGTGCAGGGAGGAATTCACCCCAGCATTTT
CDR3 protein: CASSAGRNSPQHF
V gene: TRBV10-1
D gene: .
CDR3 length: 13
J gene: TRBJ1-5
clone size: .

CDR3 DNA: TGCGCCAGCAGCATAGATCCCAACTATGGCTACACCTTC
CDR3 protein: CASSIDPNYGYTF
V gene: TRBV5-1
D gene: .
CDR3 length: 13
J gene: TRBJ1-2
clone size: .

CDR3 DNA: TGTGCCAGCAACAGGGACAGGGGGCAAAAGGCTTTCTTT
CDR3 protein: CASNRDRGQKAFF
V gene: TRBV5-6
D gene: TRBD1
CDR3 length: 13
J gene: TRBJ1-1
clone size: once

CDR3 DNA: TGTGCCTTTACCGGGGGGCCCATGAACACTGAAGCTTTCTTT
CDR3 protein: CAFTGGPMNTEAFF
V gene: TRBV30
D gene: .
CDR3 length: 14
J gene: TRBJ1-1
clone size: .

CDR3 DNA: TGTGCCACCAGTGATTCTCGCTGGCAGGGGAAGGGTCAGCCCCAGCATTTT
CDR3 protein: CATSDSRWQGKGQPQHF
V gene: TRBV24-1
D gene: .
CDR3 length: 17
J gene: TRBJ1-5
clone size: .

CDR3 DNA: TGTGCCAGCAGCCAGGCTTGGACTAGCGCGAACACCGGGGAGCTGTTTTTT
CDR3 protein: CASSQAWTSANTGELFF
V gene: TRBV3-1/TRBV3-2
D gene: TRBD2
CDR3 length: 17
J gene: TRBJ2-2
clone size: .

CDR3 DNA: TGTGCCAGCAGCCTTAGCGGGGGGGCCACAGATACGCAGTATTTT
CDR3 protein: CASSLSGGATDTQYF
V gene: TRBV7-3
D gene: TRBD2
CDR3 length: 15
J gene: TRBJ2-3
clone size: .

CDR3 DNA: TGTGCCAGCAGTTACAGGGCAGGGGAAACCTACGAGCAGTACTTC
CDR3 protein: CASSYRAGETYEQYF
V gene: TRBV6-5
D gene: .
CDR3 length: 15
J gene: TRBJ2-7
clone size: .

CDR3 DNA: TGCGCCAGCAGCCCCCCGCGCGGGGGGGGAAACACCATATATTTT
CDR3 protein: CASSPPRGGGNTIYF
V gene: TRBV4-1
D gene: .
CDR3 length: 15
J gene: TRBJ1-3
clone size: .

CDR3 DNA: TGTGCCACCAGCAGAGATCGGGGTAGCAATCAGCCCCAGCATTTT
CDR3 protein: CATSRDRGSNQPQHF
V gene: TRBV15
D gene: .
CDR3 length: 15
J gene: TRBJ1-5
clone size: .

CDR3 DNA: TGTGCCAGCAGCCAAGTAGGAAACACCATATATTTT
CDR3 protein: CASSQVGNTIYF
V gene: TRBV3-1/TRBV3-2
D gene: .
CDR3 length: 12
J gene: TRBJ1-3
clone size: .

CDR3 DNA: TGTGCCAGCAGTGAGAGAGGGAACACTGAAGCTTTCTTT
CDR3 protein: CASSERGNTEAFF
V gene: TRBV2
D gene: .
CDR3 length: 13
J gene: TRBJ1-1
clone size: .

CDR3 DNA: TGCGCCAGCAGAGGGACAGGGAACACTGAAGCTTTCTTT
CDR3 protein: CASRGTGNTEAFF
V gene: TRBV5-1
D gene: TRBD1
CDR3 length: 13
J gene: TRBJ1-1
clone size: once

CDR3 DNA: TGTGCCTGGAGTGGCCAGGATAACTATGGCTACACCTTC
CDR3 protein: CAWSGQDNYGYTF
V gene: TRBV30
D gene: .
CDR3 length: 13
J gene: TRBJ1-2
clone size: .